Below, 30 T cell receptor beta chains from the same sample are listed, as sequenced in a study of T cells expressing NK-cell markers (TCRdb year 2020). Library generation was performed with 5' RACE. Data came from an Illumina HiSeq 2000. TCRdb reanalyzed the reads, keeping one entry per CDR3 protein sequence and omitting DNA. The sample table gives hundreds of thousands of distinct CDR3 sequences. Jointly, the top ten make up roughly 3.5% of the sample. Sequencing input: blood T cells: a sorted CD56 or NKG2C T cell subset, CD4+ or CD8+ T cells, or bulk PBMC T cells (not recorded which). These receptors were taken from a man aged 18-30 years in good health. Donor details come from another sample of the same person, matched by shared clones.

The V gene is TRBV7-9, the J gene TRBJ2-7; TCRdb's assignment of TRBD2 cannot be checked, as there is no DNA. Per the germline V gene, CDR1 is SEHNR and CDR2 is FQNEAQ (reference sequence). This CDR3 has 14 amino acids. The CDR3 region is CASSLQGLVYEQYF.

The V and J genes are TRBV28 and TRBJ1-6; the TRBD1 assignment by TCRdb is unverifiable without DNA. Germline V gives CDR1 MDHEN, CDR2 SYDVKM. The CDR3 spans 15 residues. CDR3 region: CASSLGITGGSPLHF. Full variable domain (outside the CDR3, taken from reference TRBV28 and TRBJ1-6): DVKVTQSSRYLVKRTGEKVFLECVQDMDHENMFWYRQDPGLGLRLIYFSYDVKMKEKGDIPEGYSVSREKKERFSLILESASTNQTSMYLCASSLGITGGSPLHFGNGTRLTVT.

The chain combines TRBV12-3 or TRBV12-4 with TRBJ1-5; TCRdb's D call, TRBD1, is unchecked because there is no DNA. The CDR3 length is 14 residues. The CDR3 loop is CASSLQGGGQPQHF.

The V call is TRBV10-3, the J call TRBJ2-1; the D gene TCRdb calls, TRBD2, cannot be checked with no DNA. There are 17 residues in the CDR3. Per germline, CDR1 ENHRY and CDR2 SYGVKD. CDR3 in amino acids: CAISEVAGGPPYNEQFF.

The chain employs TRBV6-2 or TRBV6-3 and TRBJ2-7; there is no DNA to check the TCRdb D call of TRBD1. Germline V gene data show CDR1 as MNHEY and CDR2 as SVGEGT. This CDR3 is built from 21 residues. The CDR3 sequence is CASSPGPAGKVVDLGSYEQYF.

The CDR3 loop reads CASSYSLGQTNEKLFF. V is TRBV6-5 and J is TRBJ1-4; TCRdb's D call, TRBD1, is unchecked because there is no DNA. The V gene's germline CDR1 is MNHEY and CDR2 SVGAGI. The CDR3 contains 16 residues.

V usage is TRBV7-2 and J usage is TRBJ2-2; TCRdb outputs TRBD2, but without DNA this stays unchecked. Germline V gene data show CDR1 as SGHTA and CDR2 as FQGNSA. The CDR3 is 14 amino acids. This CDR3 is CASQGLAGTGELFF.

V and J are TRBV7-9 and TRBJ2-2; TCRdb gives TRBD1 as the D gene, but with no DNA this cannot be confirmed. The V gene's germline CDR1 is SEHNR and CDR2 FQNEAQ (reference sequence). CDR3 length: 16 amino acids. The CDR3 loop is CASSLSHQRGTGELFF. Filled out from reference TRBV7-9 and TRBJ2-2, the complete variable domain reads DTGVSQNPRHKITKRGQNVTFRCDPISEHNRLYWYRQTLGQGPEFLTYFQNEAQLEKSRLLSDRFSAERPKGSFSTLEIQRTEQGDSAMYLCASSLSHQRGTGELFFGEGSRLTVL.

CDR3 in amino acids: CASRPNTGELFF. The chain has TRBV5-5 and TRBJ2-2. Germline V gene data show CDR1 as SGHKS and CDR2 as YYEKEE (reference sequence). This CDR3 region has 12 residues.

The V call is TRBV14, the J call TRBJ1-1; TCRdb's D call of TRBD1 is untestable without DNA. The CDR3 totals 14 residues. The germline gives CDR1 SGHDN, CDR2 FVKESK. The CDR3: CASSLNTQGARAFF. The full variable domain, with the rest looked up from reference TRBV14 and TRBJ1-1, is EAGVTQFPSHSVIEKGQTVTLRCDPISGHDNLYWYRRVMGKEIKFLLHFVKESKQDESGMPNNRFLAERTGGTYSTLKVQPAELEDSGVYFCASSLNTQGARAFFGQGTRLTVV.

The V gene is TRBV5-1, the J gene TRBJ2-1; TCRdb's D gene call, TRBD1, goes unchecked for lack of DNA. This CDR3 has 16 amino acids. In germline, CDR1 is SGHRS, CDR2 YFSETQ. The chain's CDR3 is CASSLEGQGQGNEQFF.

CDR3 amino acids: CASSAPGTRDTQYF. The J gene is TRBJ2-3, the V gene TRBV12-3 or TRBV12-4; TCRdb lists TRBD1, though no DNA is available to test this call. The CDR3 consists of 14 residues.

The rearrangement uses TRBV20-1 and TRBJ2-1; the TRBD2 assignment by TCRdb is unverifiable without DNA. Germline values: CDR1 DFQATT, CDR2 SNEGSKA (reference sequence). CDR3 length: 12 residues. The CDR3 protein is CSAIALNNEQFF.

This chain uses TRBV28 with TRBJ2-3; TCRdb indicates TRBD1, and absent DNA this call remains unverified. The V gene's germline CDR1 is MDHEN and CDR2 SYDVKM. This CDR3 spans 13 amino acids. CDR3 loop: CATALLREDTQYF.

The rearrangement uses TRBV5-6 and TRBJ2-1. The CDR3 totals 13 residues. Germline V lookup: CDR1 SGHDT, CDR2 YYEEEE. The chain's CDR3 is CASSLAKPNEQFF.

This rearrangement joins TRBV10-3 to TRBJ2-2; TCRdb reports TRBD2, a call that lacks DNA to check it against. This CDR3 spans 14 amino acids. CDR1 is ENHRY, CDR2 SYGVKD, per germline. The CDR3 protein is CATATRGDTGELFF.

This chain connects TRBV27 to TRBJ1-1; the TCRdb call, TRBD1, lacks DNA for checking. This CDR3 has 14 amino acids. Germline lookup yields CDR1 MNHEY and CDR2 SMNVEV (reference sequence). The CDR3 loop is CASRTQGVNTEAFF.

CDR3: CSVETGTSNQPQHF. This chain links TRBV29-1 with TRBJ1-5; TCRdb picks TRBD1, but there is no DNA to check that call. Germline V gene data show CDR1 as SQVTM and CDR2 as ANQGSEA. The CDR3 is 14 amino acids. The whole variable domain, filled in from reference TRBV29-1 and TRBJ1-5, reads SAVISQKPSRDICQRGTSLTIQCQVDSQVTMMFWYRQQPGQSLTLIATANQGSEATYESGFVIDKFPISRPNLTFSTLTVSNMSPEDSSIYLCSVETGTSNQPQHFGDGTRLSIL.

V is TRBV4-3 and J is TRBJ2-7; TCRdb reports TRBD2, a call that lacks DNA to check it against. This CDR3 is built from 16 residues. Per germline, CDR1 LGHNA and CDR2 YSLEER. The CDR3 spells CASSQDLGEGSYEQYF.

The chain is built from TRBV27 and TRBJ2-5; TCRdb indicates TRBD2, and absent DNA this call remains unverified. This CDR3 region has 16 residues. In germline, CDR1 is MNHEY, CDR2 SMNVEV (reference sequence). The CDR3 here is CASSLSGRFAGETQYF.

The gene calls are TRBV5-5 and TRBJ2-1; TCRdb's D call of TRBD1 is untestable without DNA. Looked up from germline, CDR1 is SGHKS and CDR2 is YYEKEE (reference sequence). The CDR3 spans 14 residues. The CDR3 loop is CASSRWDRDNEQFF.

The J gene is TRBJ2-2, the V gene TRBV2; TCRdb selects TRBD1, and the lack of DNA leaves this call unchecked. Per germline, CDR1 SNHLY and CDR2 FYNNEI. CDR3 length: 14 residues. The CDR3 sequence: CAIGQGSGTGELFF.

V gene TRBV6-5 combines with J gene TRBJ2-2; TCRdb names TRBD2, which stays unverified in the absence of DNA. Germline CDR1 and CDR2: MNHEY and SVGAGI. The CDR3 has 18 amino acids. The CDR3 loop reads CASSSGLAGFANTGELFF.

This chain joins TRBV28 and TRBJ2-3; TCRdb picks TRBD1, but there is no DNA to check that call. The germline V gene encodes CDR1 MDHEN and CDR2 SYDVKM. The CDR3 spans 12 residues. The CDR3 is CASSFTRGTQYF.

The V and J genes are TRBV13 and TRBJ2-5; TCRdb's D call, TRBD1, is unchecked because there is no DNA. The V gene's germline CDR1 is PRHDT and CDR2 FYEKMQ (reference sequence). The CDR3 covers 15 residues. The CDR3 sequence is CASSFIGTGGQTQYF.

This rearrangement joins TRBV5-1 to TRBJ2-7; TCRdb's D gene call, TRBD1, goes unchecked for lack of DNA. This CDR3 spans 14 amino acids. Per the germline V gene, CDR1 is SGHRS and CDR2 is YFSETQ. CDR3 loop: CASSRGTFPYEQYF.

The chain is built from TRBV12-3 or TRBV12-4 and TRBJ2-3; the D gene TCRdb calls, TRBD2, cannot be checked with no DNA. The CDR3 contains 12 residues. CDR3 protein: CASSSTSVTQYF.

The V call is TRBV6-5, the J call TRBJ2-1; TCRdb proposes TRBD1, but this gene call is untestable without DNA. The germline CDR1 and CDR2 sequences are MNHEY and SVGAGI. The CDR3 runs 12 residues. CDR3 amino acids: CATGQGSNEQFF.

The chain links TRBV24-1 to TRBJ2-5; checking the TCRdb D call of TRBD1 is not possible without DNA. The germline gives CDR1 KGHDR, CDR2 SFDVKD. The CDR3 has 15 amino acids. The CDR3 sequence is CATSDTGTGQETQYF.

This chain connects TRBV28 to TRBJ2-7; TCRdb outputs TRBD1, but without DNA this stays unchecked. Germline CDR1 MDHEN, CDR2 SYDVKM. The CDR3 length is 15 residues. Here the CDR3 reads CASSLYDGNRYEQYF.